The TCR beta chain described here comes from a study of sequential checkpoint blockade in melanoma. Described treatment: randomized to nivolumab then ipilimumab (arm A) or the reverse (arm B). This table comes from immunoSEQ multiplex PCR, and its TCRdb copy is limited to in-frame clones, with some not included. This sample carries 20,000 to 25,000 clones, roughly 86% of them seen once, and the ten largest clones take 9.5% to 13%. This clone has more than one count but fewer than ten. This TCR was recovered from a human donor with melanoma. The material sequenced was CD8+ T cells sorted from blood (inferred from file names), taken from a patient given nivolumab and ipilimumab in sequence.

The CDR3: CASSEEVGGNQPQHF. The CDR3 coding sequence is TGTGCCAGCAGTGAAGAGGTCGGGGGCAATCAGCCCCAGCATTTT. The chain employs TRBV6-1 and TRBJ1-5, with D unclear. The germline V and J ends were trimmed by 1 base and 2 bases, with 9 bases remaining between them. The germline V gene encodes CDR1 MNHNS and CDR2 SASEGT. CDR3 length: 15 amino acids.